A single sample is the source of the 6 T cell receptor beta chains below, sequenced in a study of neurological immune-mediated disorders. TCRdb re-analysed the 5' RACE reads in MiXCR, keeping a single row per CDR3 protein. The profile shows around 50,000 distinct CDR3 sequences, around 16% of them singletons. The sample comprised PBMCs. The source is a man aged 60-69 years in good health.

This clonotype was found many times. V gene TRBV11-2 combines with J gene TRBJ2-7; 8 bases fit TRBD2. J gave up 0 bases and V 5 bases, and 6 bases lay outside the gene matches. The CDR3 spans 15 residues. The V gene's germline CDR1 is SGHAT and CDR2 FQNNGV. In DNA, the CDR3 is TGTGCCAGCAGCCTAACGGCGGGAGGCTCCTACGAGCAGTACTTC. It encodes CASSLTAGGSYEQYF.

This clonotype appeared many times. V is TRBV24-1 and J is TRBJ2-2; no clear D gene. CDR3 length equals 14 residues. V lost 5 bases and J 2 bases, leaving 8 bases between the germline ends. The germline gives CDR1 KGHDR, CDR2 SFDVKD. In nucleotides, the CDR3 is TGTGCCACCAGTGGTGCGCCCAACACCGGGGAGCTGTTTTTT. This translates into CATSGAPNTGELFF.

This clonotype came up many times. This chain links TRBV9 with TRBJ2-3; no firm D call. This CDR3 has 15 residues. The V end was cut by 0 bases, the J end by 0 bases, with 8 bases between. Germline V lookup: CDR1 SGDLS, CDR2 YYNGEE. The CDR3 coding sequence is TGTGCCAGCAGCGTAGATCCCAGGAGCACAGATACGCAGTATTTT. It is translated as CASSVDPRSTDTQYF.

This clonotype came up many times. The rearrangement joins TRBV9 to TRBJ2-5, with 8 bases identical to TRBD2. Germline V lookup: CDR1 SGDLS, CDR2 YYNGEE. There are 16 residues in the CDR3. V lost 3 bases and J lost 4; bases outside the gene matches: 11. The CDR3: CASSGPPLGGAETQYF. The CDR3 coding sequence is TGTGCCAGCAGCGGGCCACCCCTCGGGGGGGCAGAGACCCAGTACTTC.

This clonotype was seen a handful of times. This chain links TRBV6-1 with TRBJ2-1; D is ambiguous. V was pared by 1 base and J by 1 base, with 8 bases between. The CDR3 length is 15 residues. Per the germline V gene, CDR1 is MNHNS and CDR2 is SASEGT. The DNA for the CDR3 is TGTGCCAGCAGTGAAGAGGAGTTTTCCTACAATGAGCAGTTCTTC. Residues: CASSEEEFSYNEQFF.

In this sample, this clonotype turned up many times. The V gene is TRBV15, the J gene TRBJ1-2; no definite D call. CDR3 length equals 13 residues. In germline, CDR1 is LNHNV, CDR2 YYDKDF (reference sequence). Trimming removed 1 base from V and 7 bases from J, with 10 bases in between. The CDR3 loop reads CATSRASDSGYTF. The CDR3 nucleotides are TGTGCCACCAGCAGAGCCTCCGACTCTGGCTACACCTTC.